Presented here are 21 T cell receptor beta chains from one specimen sequenced in a study of glioma-infiltrating T cells after dendritic cell vaccination. This sample's time point: after dendritic cell vaccination, including at tumor progression/relapse. Assay: immunoSEQ multiplex PCR; the TCRdb copy retains only in-frame clones and omits some. The sample includes approximately 50,000 clones, more than 75% of them seen just once. Here the sequenced sample was blood, taken after dendritic cell vaccination. The receptor set was obtained from a human donor with glioblastoma.

The gene calls are TRBV10-2 and TRBJ2-1; 10 nucleotides match TRBD1. Germline V gene sequence: CDR1 WSHSY, CDR2 SAAADI. V dropped 5 bases and J dropped 2; count of bases not matched to a gene: 6. CDR3 size: 16 residues. The CDR3 bases are TGCGCCAGCAGTATCGGACAGGGGGAGGCCTACAATGAGCAGTTCTTC. It is translated as CASSIGQGEAYNEQFF.

The J gene is TRBJ1-1, the V gene TRBV6-6; a possible D gene is TRBD1 (6 bases). V was shortened by 8 bases and J by 0 bases, with 13 bases between the two germline ends. From germline, CDR1 is MNHNY and CDR2 SVGAGI (reference sequence). The CDR3 length is 14 residues. The CDR3 region has the DNA TGTGCCAGCGGGCCGACAGGAGTGAACACTGAAGCTTTCTTT. Protein product: CASGPTGVNTEAFF.

The gene calls are TRBV7-9 and TRBJ2-3; maybe TRBD1 (6 bases). The CDR3 consists of 16 residues. Germline V gene data show CDR1 as SEHNR and CDR2 as FQNEAQ (reference sequence). Trimming pared 5 bases from V and 2 bases from J, leaving 17 bases between. CDR3 protein: CASSGSDRLYTDTQYF. The CDR3 DNA follows: TGTGCCAGCAGCGGATCGGACAGACTTTACACAGATACGCAGTATTTT.

The V gene is TRBV5-1, the J gene TRBJ2-3; 9 nucleotides line up with TRBD1. Germline V gene data show CDR1 as SGHRS and CDR2 as YFSETQ. The CDR3 length is 14 residues. The V gene end was trimmed by 0 bases and the J gene end by 4 bases; junction bases not matched to a gene: 0. The CDR3 reads CASSLGQGADTQYF. Written as DNA, the CDR3 is TGCGCCAGCAGCTTGGGACAGGGGGCAGATACGCAGTATTTT.

The chain is built from TRBV4-1 and TRBJ2-2, with no clear D. Germline V CDR1 and CDR2: MGHRA, YSYEKL. Deletions cut 0 bases from V and 4 bases from J, with 12 bases between. The CDR3 is made up of 16 amino acids. The CDR3 bases are TGCGCCAGCAGCCAAGAAATTGGGCGTCGCACCGGGGAGCTGTTTTTT. Amino acids: CASSQEIGRRTGELFF.

This sequence joins TRBV2 and TRBJ2-1; 8 positions match TRBD1. There are 13 residues in the CDR3. Germline trimming cut 6 bases from V and 8 bases from J; bases unmatched to any gene: 6. Germline assignment: CDR1 SNHLY and CDR2 FYNNEI. Here the CDR3 DNA reads TGTGCCAGCAGCTACGACAGGGGCGATGAGCAGTTCTTC. Its protein product is CASSYDRGDEQFF.

This rearrangement joins TRBV30 to TRBJ2-2; D possibly corresponds to TRBD1 (5 bases). CDR3 length: 14 amino acids. CDR1 is GTSNPN, CDR2 SVGIG, per germline (reference sequence). V was clipped by 6 bases and J by 3 bases, with 14 bases between them. The CDR3: CACRSDRDTGELFF. The CDR3 nucleotides are TGTGCCTGCAGGTCAGACAGAGACACCGGGGAGCTGTTTTTT. The entire variable domain, with the rest obtained from reference TRBV30 and TRBJ2-2, is as follows: SQTIHQWPATLVQPVGSPLSLECTVEGTSNPNLYWYRQAAGRGLQLLFYSVGIGQISSEVPQNLSASRPQDRQFILSSKKLLLSDSGFYLCACRSDRDTGELFFGEGSRLTVL.

This chain joins TRBV5-1 and TRBJ2-1; TRBD1 matches 9 bases. The J segment lost 0 bases and the V segment lost 5 bases, leaving 6 bases of the junction unmatched. CDR3 length equals 16 residues. Germline assignment: CDR1 SGHRS and CDR2 YFSETQ. CDR3 bases: TGCGCCAGCAGAGGCGGACAGGGGAGCTCCTACAATGAGCAGTTCTTC. Its translation: CASRGGQGSSYNEQFF. Combining the CDR3 with reference TRBV5-1 and TRBJ2-1 gives the whole variable domain KAGVTQTPRYLIKTRGQQVTLSCSPISGHRSVSWYQQTPGQGLQFLFEYFSETQRNKGNFPGRFSGRQFSNSRSEMNVSTLELGDSALYLCASRGGQGSSYNEQFFGPGTRLTVL.

The CDR3 bases are TGTGCCAGCAGCTTAGGGTTAGGGACACCATACGAGCAGTACTTC. Its protein is CASSLGLGTPYEQYF. The rearrangement links TRBV7-8 to TRBJ2-7; tentatively, D is TRBD1 (6 bases). CDR1 is SGHVS, CDR2 FQNEAQ, per germline. V was clipped by 1 base and J by 4 bases, with 14 bases between them. The CDR3 sequence is 15 residues long.

The gene calls are TRBV7-9 and TRBJ1-6; D possibly corresponds to TRBD1 (5 bases). Germline V gene lookup returns CDR1 SEHNR and CDR2 FQNEAQ (reference sequence). Trimming removed 1 base from V and 8 bases from J, with 9 bases in between. The CDR3 covers 14 residues. The CDR3 DNA reads TGTGCCAGCAGCTTAGGGGGCGCGGATTCACCCCTCCACTTT. It codes for CASSLGGADSPLHF. Full variable domain (remainder filled in from reference TRBV7-9 and TRBJ1-6): DTGVSQNPRHKITKRGQNVTFRCDPISEHNRLYWYRQTLGQGPEFLTYFQNEAQLEKSRLLSDRFSAERPKGSFSTLEIQRTEQGDSAMYLCASSLGGADSPLHFGNGTRLTVT.

Points on this clone: This CDR3 is also generated by other DNA sequences in the sample. The V gene is TRBV9, the J gene TRBJ2-2; D may be TRBD2 (6 bases). In germline, CDR1 is SGDLS, CDR2 YYNGEE. V gave up 3 bases and J gave up 0 bases, with 18 bases separating them. There are 18 residues in the CDR3. CDR3 nucleotides: TGTGCCAGCAGCGCCGGCAGACTGGCGGGAACGAACACCGGGGAGCTGTTTTTT. It is translated as CASSAGRLAGTNTGELFF.

Notes on this clone: The junction and the germline gene differ at one end; a read error may be behind it. This CDR3 is also generated by other DNA sequences in the sample. The rearrangement uses TRBV7-6 and TRBJ1-6; TRBD1 aligns across 10 bases. Germline loops: CDR1 SGHVS, CDR2 FNYEAQ. There are 16 residues in the CDR3. Written as DNA, the CDR3 is TGTGCCAGCAGCTCGTGGGGGACAGGGGAAAATTCCCCCCTCCACTTT. Translation gives CASSSWGTGENSPLHF.

The chain combines TRBV19 with TRBJ2-7, with D maybe TRBD2 (6 bases). The CDR3 runs to 15 residues. Between the trimmed V and J ends, which lost 0 bases and 5 bases, there was a span of 14 bases. Germline CDR1 LNHDA, CDR2 SQIVND (reference sequence). DNA of the CDR3: TGTGCCAGTAGTATAGACGGGGGATCTAGCGACGAGCAGTACTTC. Protein sequence: CASSIDGGSSDEQYF.

The chain couples TRBV7-9 to TRBJ1-2, with D tentatively TRBD1 (6 bases). CDR1 and CDR2 (germline): SEHNR, FQNEAQ (reference sequence). The V end was cut by 1 base, the J end by 4 bases, with 13 bases between. The CDR3 totals 15 residues. CDR3 loop: CASSLDGGGVYGYTF. The CDR3, as DNA: TGTGCCAGCAGCTTAGACGGAGGGGGGGTCTATGGCTACACCTTC.

In this sample, this clone turned up once. The chain joins TRBV6-5 to TRBJ1-2, with TRBD1 matching over 11 bases. Germline CDR1 and CDR2: MNHEY and SVGAGI. V lost 7 bases, J lost 5 bases, and 6 bases stayed unmatched. This CDR3 comprises 14 residues. The CDR3 DNA reads TGTGCCAGCAAGACAGGACAGGGGGCATATGGCTACACCTTC. It codes for CASKTGQGAYGYTF.

The chain uses TRBV9 and TRBJ2-7; 9 bases map to TRBD2. CDR3 size: 15 residues. After removal of 0 bases from V and 2 bases from J, the junction contained 3 bases not matched to a gene. The germline gives CDR1 SGDLS, CDR2 YYNGEE. DNA for the CDR3: TGTGCCAGCAGCGTAGGGGGCGGGGGGGCCTACGAGCAGTACTTC. Protein: CASSVGGGGAYEQYF.

This chain joins TRBV5-1 and TRBJ2-2; D call uncertain. Germline V lookup: CDR1 SGHRS, CDR2 YFSETQ. The CDR3 consists of 17 residues. Between the trimmed V and J ends, which lost 0 bases and 7 bases, there was a span of 19 bases. CDR3 amino acids: CASSLVPLEVLGGELFF. As DNA, the CDR3 is TGCGCCAGCAGCTTGGTTCCCCTTGAGGTCCTTGGCGGGGAGCTGTTTTTT.

This chain joins TRBV30 and TRBJ2-3; no firm D call. Trimming removed 7 bases at V and 4 bases at J, with 6 bases between. This CDR3 contains 10 residues. The V gene's germline CDR1 is GTSNPN and CDR2 SVGIG (reference sequence). This CDR3 is CASRADTQYF. The CDR3 coding sequence is TGTGCCTCCCGAGCAGATACGCAGTATTTT.

The table lists this clone with a few counts. The chain combines TRBV7-2 with TRBJ2-6, with 12 bases aligning to TRBD2. The germline V gene encodes CDR1 SGHTA and CDR2 FQGNSA. The CDR3 is 18 residues long. The ends lost 1 base at V and 3 bases at J; junction bases unmatched: 4. CDR3 region: CASSLVTSGGSGANVLTF. In DNA form, the CDR3 reads TGTGCCAGCAGCTTAGTGACTAGCGGGGGAAGTGGGGCCAACGTCCTGACTTTC.

The J gene is TRBJ2-7, the V gene TRBV27, with a tentative D call TRBD1 (7 bases). The ends were cut back, 3 bases at V and 2 bases at J, with 14 bases in the middle. The CDR3 runs 15 residues. Germline loops: CDR1 MNHEY, CDR2 SMNVEV (reference sequence). The CDR3 DNA is TGTGCCAGCAGTTTGCGGCAGGGGGGCACCTACGAGCAGTACTTC. Amino acid sequence: CASSLRQGGTYEQYF.

In its sample, this clone was seen once. The chain links TRBV18 to TRBJ1-1; the D is unclear. Trimming removed 2 bases from V and 5 bases from J, with 9 bases in between. Germline CDR1 reads KGHSH; CDR2 reads LQKENI. The CDR3 contains 13 residues. The DNA of the CDR3 is TGTGCCAGCTCACCAGGGCGGGAGACTGAAGCTTTCTTT. It encodes CASSPGRETEAFF.